This TCR beta chain emerged from a study of CXCR3-negative and CXCR3-positive naive CD8 T cells. General observations from the study: Comparison of naive cells showed more hydrophobic TRB CDR3s in CXCR3-positive than in CXCR3-negative naive cells.

As to this clonotype: Its antigen remains unknown.

Germline lookup yields CDR1 SGHVS and CDR2 FNYEAQ. This CDR3 has 19 amino acids. With UMI labels, 5' RACE was used to prepare the TRB cDNA libraries. TCRdb reprocessed the 5' RACE reads and reports one entry per CDR3 protein, with no DNA. The table for this sample gives a few thousand distinct CDR3 sequences. Sequencing was carried out using naive CXCR3+ CD8+ T cells from blood. Subset given: CD45RO-CCR7+CD27+CD95- naive CD8+ T cells expressing CXCR3 (TNR3+). The sequence derives from a human donor in good health. Some clones in this sample may be carry-over from other donors' samples. The J gene is TRBJ2-2, the V gene TRBV7-6; the TCRdb D gene call, TRBD1, has no DNA to confirm it. The CDR3 sequence: CASSLNVARGQKNTGELFF.